This T cell receptor beta chain comes out of a study of Tregs in tolerant kidney transplant recipients. Study context: Mixed chimerism was transient after nonmyeloablative marrow transplants from related graft donors. Findings and limits, study-wide: Activated donor B cell expansion appeared to reveal the most relevant donor-specific TCRbeta repertoire. Nucleotide sequences could not be compared across some patients' samples due to primer changes. In tolerant patients, donor-specific Tregs outgrew total Tregs, suggesting antigen-driven expansion.

Profiled with immunoSEQ multiplex PCR; TCRdb holds only in-frame clones, not every one. The profile covers 90,000 to 120,000 clones, with 90% appearing a single time and 0.34% taken by the ten largest. A remark on this clone: Its antigen is not known.

This receptor was identified in a human donor who received a combined kidney and bone marrow transplant. The specimen was CD4+ T cells from blood, collected before the transplant.

The CDR3 is CASSADRGNGYTF. CDR3 sequence (DNA): TGTGCCAGCAGCGCCGACAGGGGGAACGGCTACACCTTC. The J gene is TRBJ1-2, the V gene TRBV5-4, with 9 positions matching TRBD1. V lost 4 bases and J lost 8; bases outside the gene matches: 6. The CDR3 consists of 13 residues. Germline lookup yields CDR1 SGHNT and CDR2 YYREEE (reference sequence).